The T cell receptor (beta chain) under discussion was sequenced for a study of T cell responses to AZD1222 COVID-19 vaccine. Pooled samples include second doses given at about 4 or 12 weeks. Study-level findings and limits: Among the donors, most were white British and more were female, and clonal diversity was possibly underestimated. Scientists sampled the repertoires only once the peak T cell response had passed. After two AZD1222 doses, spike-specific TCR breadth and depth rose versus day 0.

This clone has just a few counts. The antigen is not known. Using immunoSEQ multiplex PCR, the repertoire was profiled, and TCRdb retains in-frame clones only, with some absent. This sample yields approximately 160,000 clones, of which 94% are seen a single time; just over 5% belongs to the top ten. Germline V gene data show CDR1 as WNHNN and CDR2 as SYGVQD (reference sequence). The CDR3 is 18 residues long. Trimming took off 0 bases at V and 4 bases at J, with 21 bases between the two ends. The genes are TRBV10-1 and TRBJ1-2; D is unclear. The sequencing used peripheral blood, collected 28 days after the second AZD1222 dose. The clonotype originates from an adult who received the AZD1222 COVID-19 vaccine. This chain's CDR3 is CASSESTDPQNTFYGYTF. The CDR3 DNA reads TGCGCCAGCAGTGAGTCGACGGACCCACAGAATACCTTCTATGGCTACACCTTC.